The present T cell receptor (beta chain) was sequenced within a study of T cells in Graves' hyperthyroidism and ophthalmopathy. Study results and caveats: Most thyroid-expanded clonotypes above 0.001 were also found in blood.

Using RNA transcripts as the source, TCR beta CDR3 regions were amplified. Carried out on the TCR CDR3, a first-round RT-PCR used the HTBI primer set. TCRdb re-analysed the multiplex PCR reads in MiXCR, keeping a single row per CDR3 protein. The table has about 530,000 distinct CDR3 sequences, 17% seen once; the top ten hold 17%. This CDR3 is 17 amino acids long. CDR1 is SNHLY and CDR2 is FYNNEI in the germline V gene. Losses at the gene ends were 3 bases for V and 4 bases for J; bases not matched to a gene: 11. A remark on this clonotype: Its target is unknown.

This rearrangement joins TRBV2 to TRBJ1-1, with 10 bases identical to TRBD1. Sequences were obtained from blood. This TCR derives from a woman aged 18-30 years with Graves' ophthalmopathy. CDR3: CASSEAGPGQGSTEAFF. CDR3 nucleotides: TGTGCCAGCAGTGAGGCGGGCCCGGGACAGGGGAGCACTGAAGCTTTCTTT.